This entry lists 24 T cell receptor beta chains sequenced from one sample in a study of OX40 agonist ivuxolimab in advanced cancers. Libraries were prepared by immunoSEQ multiplex PCR; TCRdb keeps only in-frame clonotypes and omits some of them. The sample has tens of thousands of clones, more than 70% seen once; the top ten hold over 8%. The material sequenced was CD4+ or CD8+ T cells sorted from blood, taken in a trial of the OX40 agonist ivuxolimab. These receptors originate from an adult with an advanced solid tumor such as melanoma, head and neck, liver or kidney cancer.

This clone was counted ten times or more. This rearrangement joins TRBV18 to TRBJ2-1; no firm D call. Trimming stripped 1 base from V and 7 bases from J, with 11 bases between. In germline, CDR1 is KGHSH, CDR2 LQKENI. The CDR3 spans 14 residues. The CDR3 bases are TGTGCCAGCTCACCACAGCACGGCGTGAATGAGCAGTTCTTC. Translating gives CASSPQHGVNEQFF.

The rearrangement uses TRBV2 and TRBJ1-3, with D uncertain. Trimming left V 4 bases short and J 3 bases short, with 10 bases between. CDR1 is SNHLY, CDR2 FYNNEI, per germline. CDR3 length: 14 residues. The CDR3 sequence is CASSAPRGGNTIYF. The CDR3 coding sequence is TGTGCCAGCAGTGCCCCACGGGGTGGAAACACCATATATTTT.

This clone was recorded once. The V and J genes are TRBV6-1 and TRBJ1-1, with D maybe TRBD1 (6 bases). Per germline, CDR1 MNHNS and CDR2 SASEGT. Trimming removed 8 bases at V and 0 bases at J, with 10 bases between. The CDR3 is 13 residues long. The CDR3 here is CASYQGMNTEAFF. As DNA, the CDR3 is TGTGCCAGCTATCAGGGGATGAACACTGAAGCTTTCTTT.

This clone was detected only a few times. The CDR3 sequence is CASSPLYRVGETQYF. CDR3 bases: TGTGCCAGCAGTCCACTCTACAGGGTTGGAGAGACCCAGTACTTC. The genes are TRBV28 and TRBJ2-5; D possibly corresponds to TRBD1 (6 bases). There are 15 residues in the CDR3. V lost 5 bases and J 4 bases, leaving 17 bases between the germline ends. The V gene's germline CDR1 is MDHEN and CDR2 SYDVKM. Complete variable domain (other parts from reference TRBV28 and TRBJ2-5): DVKVTQSSRYLVKRTGEKVFLECVQDMDHENMFWYRQDPGLGLRLIYFSYDVKMKEKGDIPEGYSVSREKKERFSLILESASTNQTSMYLCASSPLYRVGETQYFGPGTRLLVL.

This clone was detected only once. CDR3 sequence (DNA): TGTGCCATCAGTGACGGGGACAGCACGTACCAGCCCCAGCATTTT. Translated, it gives CAISDGDSTYQPQHF. The V and J genes are TRBV10-3 and TRBJ1-5; 7 nucleotides align to TRBD1. Germline trimming cut 3 bases from V and 7 bases from J; bases unmatched to any gene: 9. Per germline, CDR1 ENHRY and CDR2 SYGVKD. The CDR3 is 15 residues long.

This clone was counted between two and nine times. This chain uses TRBV5-1 with TRBJ2-3; D may be TRBD1 (6 bases). The germline V gene has CDR1 SGHRS and CDR2 YFSETQ. The CDR3 runs 14 residues. Trimming removed 0 bases from V and 4 bases from J, with 9 bases in between. The CDR3 nucleotides are TGCGCCAGCAGCTTGGTTGGGGGCGCAGATACGCAGTATTTT. Protein sequence: CASSLVGGADTQYF.

V and J are TRBV6-1 and TRBJ1-1; a possible D gene is TRBD1 (6 bases). This CDR3 comprises 22 residues. Between the trimmed V and J ends, which lost 2 bases and 0 bases, there was a span of 31 bases. Germline V CDR1 and CDR2: MNHNS, SASEGT. In DNA, the CDR3 is TGTGCCAGCAGTGAAAACCCCTTAATGCCTCAAGGGGGGGCGCTGATGAACACTGAAGCTTTCTTT. Translation: CASSENPLMPQGGALMNTEAFF.

CDR3 DNA: TGTGCCAGCAGTGAGTTAAGGACAGGGGGTAACCAGCCCCAGCATTTT. Its translation is CASSELRTGGNQPQHF. The chain employs TRBV2 and TRBJ1-5, with 10 bases lining up with TRBD1. Germline V gene sequence: CDR1 SNHLY, CDR2 FYNNEI. The CDR3 runs to 16 residues. J gave up 7 bases and V 3 bases, and 9 bases lay outside the gene matches.

The V and J genes are TRBV5-1 and TRBJ2-3, with TRBD1 matching over 7 bases. Germline assignment: CDR1 SGHRS and CDR2 YFSETQ. V dropped 4 bases and J dropped 3; count of bases not matched to a gene: 8. The CDR3 contains 15 residues. DNA for the CDR3: TGCGCCAGCAGCCCCGACAGGGCCGGAACAGATACGCAGTATTTT. This encodes CASSPDRAGTDTQYF.

This sequence joins TRBV11-2 and TRBJ1-6; D not resolved. CDR1 SGHAT and CDR2 FQNNGV come from the germline V gene. CDR3 length equals 13 residues. Trimming cost V 2 bases and J 7 bases, with 6 bases left between them. The CDR3 loop reads CASSLTSNSPLHF. CDR3 nucleotide sequence: TGTGCCAGCAGCTTAACATCGAATTCACCCCTCCACTTT. The full variable domain, in which reference TRBV11-2 and TRBJ1-6 provide the parts outside the CDR3, is EAGVAQSPRYKIIEKRQSVAFWCNPISGHATLYWYQQILGQGPKLLIQFQNNGVVDDSQLPKDRFSAERLKGVDSTLKIQPAKLEDSAVYLCASSLTSNSPLHFGNGTRLTVT.

This clone was found a few times. The chain is built from TRBV4-1 and TRBJ1-6; D call uncertain. The CDR3 contains 15 residues. Germline V gene data show CDR1 as MGHRA and CDR2 as YSYEKL. V gave up 5 bases and J gave up 0 bases, with 8 bases separating them. CDR3 coding DNA: TGCGCCAGCAGCGAAAGGAGCTCCTATAATTCACCCCTCCACTTT. Its translation: CASSERSSYNSPLHF.

V is TRBV19 and J is TRBJ2-7, with TRBD1 identical over 11 bases. V lost 3 bases and J lost 3; bases outside the gene matches: 4. This CDR3 contains 15 residues. Germline lookup yields CDR1 LNHDA and CDR2 SQIVND (reference sequence). The CDR3 region has the DNA TGTGCCAGTAGTATCTGGACAGGGGGCTTCTACGAGCAGTACTTC. Translation: CASSIWTGGFYEQYF. The full variable domain, in which reference TRBV19 and TRBJ2-7 provide the parts outside the CDR3, is DGGITQSPKYLFRKEGQNVTLSCEQNLNHDAMYWYRQDPGQGLRLIYYSQIVNDFQKGDIAEGYSVSREKKESFPLTVTSAQKNPTAFYLCASSIWTGGFYEQYFGPGTRLTVT.

V gene TRBV12-2 combines with J gene TRBJ1-1; TRBD1 was called by the table and not checked on the DNA. TRBV12-2 is a recognized pseudogene. CDR3 length equals 17 residues. The CDR3: CASRLGGQGALNTEAFF. As DNA, the CDR3 is TGTGCAAGTCGCTTAGGTGGGCAGGGGGCCTTGAACACTGAAGCTTTCTTT.

This sequence joins TRBV19 and TRBJ2-3; a weak D match, TRBD2 (7 bases). The germline V gene has CDR1 LNHDA and CDR2 SQIVND (reference sequence). With 6 bases removed from V and 1 base from J, the gap between germline ends came to 11 bases. There are 14 residues in the CDR3. The CDR3 nucleotides are TGTGCCAGTAGACGGGGGGCGGGCACAGATACGCAGTATTTT. This sequence encodes CASRRGAGTDTQYF.

This clone has a single count. The chain employs TRBV23-1 and TRBJ2-5; D perhaps matches TRBD2 (5 bases). TRBV23-1 is placed among ORFs of uncertain function. This CDR3 has 17 residues. Trimming stripped 2 bases from V and 2 bases from J, with 18 bases between. The CDR3 region is CASSQKVGSLAQETQYF. DNA for the CDR3: TGCGCCAGCAGTCAAAAAGTCGGTTCTCTAGCTCAAGAGACCCAGTACTTC.

The chain carries TRBV4-1 and TRBJ1-3; the D is unclear. This CDR3 comprises 15 residues. The ends were cut back, 1 base at V and 8 bases at J, with 15 bases in the middle. Germline V CDR1 and CDR2: MGHRA, YSYEKL. CDR3 nucleotide sequence: TGCGCCAGCAGCCAAGTTTCTGGGGAGAAATACACCATATATTTT. Residues: CASSQVSGEKYTIYF.

V gene TRBV5-8 combines with J gene TRBJ1-1; tentatively, D is TRBD1 (5 bases). With 0 bases removed from V and 1 base from J, the gap between germline ends came to 13 bases. CDR3 size: 16 residues. Germline V gene data show CDR1 as SGHTS and CDR2 as YDEGEE. The CDR3 DNA follows: TGTGCCAGCAGCTTGGGATATGGGGGAAGGAACACTGAAGCTTTCTTT. Encoded protein: CASSLGYGGRNTEAFF.

The chain employs TRBV7-9 and TRBJ2-1; 8 bases line up with TRBD1. The germline gives CDR1 SEHNR, CDR2 FQNEAQ (reference sequence). The CDR3 consists of 15 residues. After removal of 6 bases from V and 5 bases from J, the junction contained 9 bases not matched to a gene. CDR3 region: CASSLGQGSHNEQFF. CDR3 DNA sequence: TGTGCCAGCAGTCTAGGACAGGGTAGCCACAATGAGCAGTTCTTC. The variable domain in full, with the rest retrieved from reference TRBV7-9 and TRBJ2-1, is DTGVSQNPRHKITKRGQNVTFRCDPISEHNRLYWYRQTLGQGPEFLTYFQNEAQLEKSRLLSDRFSAERPKGSFSTLEIQRTEQGDSAMYLCASSLGQGSHNEQFFGPGTRLTVL.

This clone was seen a handful of times. J is TRBJ1-2 and V is TRBV7-9, with D possibly TRBD1 on 5 matching bases. V was pared by 1 base and J by 5 bases, with 11 bases between. The germline V gene encodes CDR1 SEHNR and CDR2 FQNEAQ (reference sequence). The length of the CDR3 is 14 residues. This CDR3 reads CASSLGVGTYGYTF. In DNA form, the CDR3 reads TGTGCCAGCAGCTTAGGTGTTGGGACGTATGGCTACACCTTC.

The chain recombines TRBV7-2 with TRBJ2-7; D remains ambiguous. The CDR3 has 14 residues. The germline V gene has CDR1 SGHTA and CDR2 FQGNSA. The V and J ends lost 1 base and 0 bases respectively, with 7 bases between them. CDR3 amino acids: CASSLGPPSYEQYF. DNA for the CDR3: TGTGCCAGCAGCTTAGGACCCCCCTCCTACGAGCAGTACTTC.

This chain uses TRBV5-5 with TRBJ1-2, with D tentatively TRBD1 (6 bases). The CDR3 consists of 14 residues. V was shortened by 4 bases and J by 0 bases, with 10 bases between the two germline ends. Per germline, CDR1 SGHKS and CDR2 YYEKEE (reference sequence). CDR3 sequence: CASSHSGANYGYTF. The CDR3 DNA is TGTGCCAGCAGCCATTCAGGGGCTAACTATGGCTACACCTTC.

This clone was observed a single time. V gene TRBV7-8 combines with J gene TRBJ2-2; 7 bases are shared with TRBD2. V shed 5 bases, J shed 4 bases, and the junction held 13 bases outside the gene matches. The CDR3 is 17 amino acids. Germline CDR1 and CDR2: SGHVS and FQNEAQ. CDR3 coding DNA: TGTGCCAGCAGCCCCCGGGTGCGGGAGTATAGCACCGGGGAGCTGTTTTTT. This codes for CASSPRVREYSTGELFF.

The rearrangement links TRBV7-9 to TRBJ1-4, with D uncertain. Germline V gene lookup returns CDR1 SEHNR and CDR2 FQNEAQ (reference sequence). Trimming cost V 1 base and J 8 bases, with 17 bases left between them. The CDR3 loop spans 16 amino acids. The CDR3 spells CASSLGGALMKEKLFF. As DNA, the CDR3 is TGTGCCAGCAGCTTAGGGGGAGCCCTTATGAAGGAAAAACTGTTTTTT.

CDR3 loop: CASSLGLAGGTGELFF. The CDR3 region has the DNA TGTGCCAGTAGTCTCGGACTAGCGGGAGGGACCGGGGAGCTGTTTTTT. V usage is TRBV19 and J usage is TRBJ2-2, with 15 bases aligning to TRBD2. This CDR3 region has 16 residues. Per the germline V gene, CDR1 is LNHDA and CDR2 is SQIVND (reference sequence). Trimming took 5 bases from V and 5 from J; bases not matched to a gene: 3. Complete variable domain (other parts from reference TRBV19 and TRBJ2-2): DGGITQSPKYLFRKEGQNVTLSCEQNLNHDAMYWYRQDPGQGLRLIYYSQIVNDFQKGDIAEGYSVSREKKESFPLTVTSAQKNPTAFYLCASSLGLAGGTGELFFGEGSRLTVL.